These 27 T cell receptor beta chains originate from one sample sequenced in a study of shared clonotypes between healthy human individuals. Produced via immunoSEQ multiplex PCR; TCRdb's table is partial and in-frame only. The data contain some 480,000 clones, 79% of them singletons. The sequenced material came from PBMCs. The receptor source for this set is a woman between 40 and 50 years old in good health. Some clones in this sample may be carry-over from other donors' samples.

The rearrangement joins TRBV5-6 to TRBJ2-1; no clear D. The germline CDR1 and CDR2 sequences are SGHDT and YYEEEE. Trimming left V 4 bases short and J 4 bases short, with 15 bases between. The CDR3 has 15 residues. CDR3: CASSDGRAWYNEQFF. CDR3 in DNA: TGTGCCAGCAGCGATGGTCGGGCGTGGTACAATGAGCAGTTCTTC.

The V gene is TRBV7-6, the J gene TRBJ2-7; 7 nucleotides align to TRBD2. Germline V gene data show CDR1 as SGHVS and CDR2 as FNYEAQ. This CDR3 has 14 amino acids. V gave up 1 base and J gave up 4 bases; unmatched junction bases: 4. CDR3 coding DNA: TGTGCCAGCAGCTTAGGTCGGGAGGCGTACGAGCAGTACTTC. This translates into CASSLGREAYEQYF.

This clone was picked up a small number of times. The chain uses TRBV28 and TRBJ1-4, with 7 bases matching TRBD1. The CDR3 sequence is 15 residues long. CDR1 MDHEN and CDR2 SYDVKM come from the germline V gene. V lost 6 bases, J lost 5 bases, and 9 bases stayed unmatched. Here the CDR3 reads CASRGGGTDNEKLFF. In DNA form, the CDR3 reads TGTGCCAGCAGAGGGGGCGGGACAGACAATGAAAAACTGTTTTTT.

This clone was picked up a small number of times. J is TRBJ1-4 and V is TRBV28; TRBD1 is a possible D gene (5 bases). Trimming removed 4 bases at V and 6 bases at J, with 12 bases between. The CDR3 covers 14 residues. Germline V CDR1 and CDR2: MDHEN, SYDVKM. The CDR3 DNA is TGTGCCAGCAGTTCCTATGGAGGGGATGAAAAACTGTTTTTT. Translated, it gives CASSSYGGDEKLFF. The full variable domain, its missing parts supplied by reference TRBV28 and TRBJ1-4, is DVKVTQSSRYLVKRTGEKVFLECVQDMDHENMFWYRQDPGLGLRLIYFSYDVKMKEKGDIPEGYSVSREKKERFSLILESASTNQTSMYLCASSSYGGDEKLFFGSGTQLSVL.

The sample holds a few counts of this clone. The chain employs TRBV7-9 and TRBJ2-1; the match to TRBD2 covers 7 bases. The germline gives CDR1 SEHNR, CDR2 FQNEAQ (reference sequence). The V gene end was trimmed by 5 bases and the J gene end by 0 bases; junction bases not matched to a gene: 4. This CDR3 region has 15 residues. CDR3 in amino acids: CASSPLADSYNEQFF. CDR3 nucleotides: TGTGCCAGCAGCCCGCTAGCGGACTCCTACAATGAGCAGTTCTTC.

The rearrangement joins TRBV7-7 to TRBJ2-2; tentatively, D is TRBD1 or TRBD2 (5 bases each). V gave up 4 bases and J gave up 1 base, with 10 bases separating them. The germline V gene encodes CDR1 SSHAT and CDR2 FNYEAQ (reference sequence). The CDR3 is 15 residues long. The CDR3 DNA reads TGTGCCAGCAGCTCGGGACGAGGGAACACCGGGGAGCTGTTTTTT. Its translation: CASSSGRGNTGELFF. Combining the CDR3 with reference TRBV7-7 and TRBJ2-2 gives the whole variable domain GAGVSQSPRYKVTKRGQDVTLRCDPISSHATLYWYQQALGQGPEFLTYFNYEAQPDKSGLPSDRFSAERPEGSISTLTIQRTEQRDSAMYRCASSSGRGNTGELFFGEGSRLTVL.

The J gene is TRBJ2-5, the V gene TRBV7-9; D gene uncertain. The germline V and J ends were trimmed by 4 bases and 5 bases, with 8 bases remaining between them. The CDR3 sequence is 12 residues long. Germline V lookup: CDR1 SEHNR, CDR2 FQNEAQ (reference sequence). As DNA, the CDR3 is TGTGCCAGCAGCTCCTTTTATGAGACCCAGTACTTC. It encodes CASSSFYETQYF.

The J gene is TRBJ2-1, the V gene TRBV30; tentatively, D is TRBD1 (5 bases). V lost 4 bases and J lost 0, with 10 bases in between. Per the germline V gene, CDR1 is GTSNPN and CDR2 is SVGIG (reference sequence). The CDR3 covers 14 residues. The CDR3 protein is CAWTRVFSYNEQFF. The CDR3 nucleotides read TGTGCCTGGACCAGGGTTTTCTCCTACAATGAGCAGTTCTTC. Full variable domain (rest looked up from reference TRBV30 and TRBJ2-1): SQTIHQWPATLVQPVGSPLSLECTVEGTSNPNLYWYRQAAGRGLQLLFYSVGIGQISSEVPQNLSASRPQDRQFILSSKKLLLSDSGFYLCAWTRVFSYNEQFFGPGTRLTVL.

The chain is built from TRBV5-1 and TRBJ2-7; 9 bases match TRBD1. Germline assignment: CDR1 SGHRS and CDR2 YFSETQ. The V and J ends lost 4 bases and 7 bases, in that order; junction bases with no gene match: 15. This CDR3 is 16 amino acids long. DNA of the CDR3: TGCGCCAGCAGCGAGGGACAGGGAGGCCTCCGGGGGGAGCAGTACTTC. Its translation: CASSEGQGGLRGEQYF.

The CDR3 sequence is CASSAGQGNNEQFF. The CDR3 DNA follows: TGTGCCAGCAGCGCGGGACAGGGTAACAATGAGCAGTTCTTC. The chain employs TRBV28 and TRBJ2-1, with 9 bases matching TRBD1. The V segment lost 6 bases and the J segment 5 bases; nucleotides outside the gene matches: 5. Per the germline V gene, CDR1 is MDHEN and CDR2 is SYDVKM. CDR3 length equals 14 residues.

This chain links TRBV29-1 with TRBJ2-4; the match to TRBD2 covers 14 bases. With V trimmed by 5 bases and J by 6 bases, 6 bases remained unmatched. This CDR3 has 15 residues. CDR1 is SQVTM, CDR2 ANQGSEA, per germline. CDR3 residues: CSVIGTSGRGNIQYF. As DNA, the CDR3 is TGCAGCGTTATAGGGACTAGCGGGAGAGGAAACATTCAGTACTTC.

The rearrangement joins TRBV27 to TRBJ1-2; 11 bases match TRBD1. From germline, CDR1 is MNHEY and CDR2 SMNVEV (reference sequence). This CDR3 has 16 amino acids. J gave up 6 bases and V 0 bases, and 6 bases lay outside the gene matches. The CDR3 loop reads CASSLSRGQGADGYTF. In nucleotides, the CDR3 is TGTGCCAGCAGTTTATCTCGAGGACAGGGGGCTGATGGCTACACCTTC.

The chain employs TRBV30 and TRBJ2-7; 13 bases align to TRBD2. V was clipped by 5 bases and J by 4 bases; unmatched bases: 11. Germline CDR1 and CDR2: GTSNPN and SVGIG (reference sequence). The CDR3 totals 16 residues. The CDR3 here is CAWYTPGLAGQYEQYF. The CDR3 region has the DNA TGTGCCTGGTACACACCGGGACTAGCGGGACAATACGAGCAGTACTTC.

The rearrangement links TRBV14 to TRBJ2-7; 8 bases fit TRBD1. With 1 base clipped from V and 6 bases from J, the junction kept 5 bases outside the gene matches. CDR3 length: 14 residues. Per the germline V gene, CDR1 is SGHDN and CDR2 is FVKESK. CDR3 residues: CASSQGQGFGEQYF. The CDR3 coding sequence is TGTGCCAGCAGCCAAGGACAGGGGTTTGGCGAGCAGTACTTC.

J is TRBJ2-1 and V is TRBV29-1, with 8 bases fitting TRBD1. V lost 4 bases, J lost 0 bases, and 8 bases stayed unmatched. The CDR3 runs to 16 residues. CDR1 is SQVTM, CDR2 ANQGSEA, per germline. The CDR3 region is CSVVGAGGFSYNEQFF. The DNA for the CDR3 is TGCAGCGTTGTGGGGGCAGGGGGCTTCTCCTACAATGAGCAGTTCTTC.

V usage is TRBV19 and J usage is TRBJ2-7, with D possibly TRBD1 on 7 matching bases. The V and J ends lost 3 bases and 4 bases respectively, with 16 bases between them. The germline gives CDR1 LNHDA, CDR2 SQIVND (reference sequence). CDR3 length equals 15 residues. The CDR3 is CASSILGGQIYEQYF. CDR3 in DNA: TGTGCCAGTAGTATCCTGGGGGGACAGATATACGAGCAGTACTTC.

This clone was detected many times. CDR3 in DNA: TGTGCCAGCAGTGAATGGGGGGGCACTGAAGCTTTCTTT. Its translation: CASSEWGGTEAFF. This chain uses TRBV2 with TRBJ1-1; D is possibly TRBD1 (5 bases). Germline CDR1 reads SNHLY; CDR2 reads FYNNEI. The CDR3 extends over 13 amino acids. V lost 2 bases to trimming and J lost 4 bases, with 8 bases between them. Based on the CDR3 plus reference TRBV2 and TRBJ1-1, the full variable domain is EPEVTQTPSHQVTQMGQEVILRCVPISNHLYFYWYRQILGQKVEFLVSFYNNEISEKSEIFDDQFSVERPDGSNFTLKIRSTKLEDSAMYFCASSEWGGTEAFFGQGTRLTVV.

The genes are TRBV7-9 and TRBJ2-6; no reliable D call. In germline, CDR1 is SEHNR, CDR2 FQNEAQ (reference sequence). The CDR3 spans 15 residues. V was trimmed by 1 base and J by 2 bases, leaving 6 bases between them. The CDR3 sequence: CASSLVLAGANVLTF. CDR3 nucleotide sequence: TGTGCCAGCAGCTTAGTCCTAGCTGGGGCCAACGTCCTGACTTTC.

The rearrangement joins TRBV9 to TRBJ1-1, with 7 bases fitting TRBD1. The length of the CDR3 is 16 residues. Trimming removed 5 bases from V and 0 bases from J; junction bases left unmatched: 10. CDR1 is SGDLS and CDR2 is YYNGEE in the germline V gene. CDR3: CASSKQGRAMNTEAFF. The CDR3 bases are TGTGCCAGCAGTAAACAGGGGAGGGCGATGAACACTGAAGCTTTCTTT.

In its sample, this clone was seen once. This sequence joins TRBV6-1 and TRBJ2-7, with a weak D call TRBD1 (5 bases). V was shortened by 2 bases and J by 4 bases, with 15 bases between the two germline ends. The CDR3 spans 15 residues. Germline CDR1 MNHNS, CDR2 SASEGT. The CDR3 loop is CASSERGRVRYEQYF. CDR3 DNA sequence: TGTGCCAGCAGTGAAAGAGGCAGGGTTCGTTACGAGCAGTACTTC.

This chain connects TRBV28 to TRBJ2-3, with a tentative D call TRBD1 (5 bases). The CDR3 spans 15 residues. The germline V and J ends were trimmed by 5 bases and 3 bases, with 15 bases remaining between them. Germline loops: CDR1 MDHEN, CDR2 SYDVKM. CDR3 DNA: TGTGCCAGCAGTCTGGGGCCCGACGAAACAGATACGCAGTATTTT. This gives the protein CASSLGPDETDTQYF.

V usage is TRBV2 and J usage is TRBJ1-1; TRBD1 matches 7 bases. V lost 7 bases to trimming and J lost 5 bases; unmatched junction nucleotides: 7. CDR1 and CDR2 (germline): SNHLY, FYNNEI. The CDR3 has 13 amino acids. CDR3 DNA: TGTGCCAGCACTAATGACAGGGAAACTGAAGCTTTCTTT. It yields the protein CASTNDRETEAFF.

The J gene is TRBJ2-2, the V gene TRBV11-3; 9 positions match TRBD1. With 1 base clipped from V and 2 bases from J, the junction kept 8 bases outside the gene matches. The length of the CDR3 is 18 residues. Germline V CDR1 and CDR2: SGHNT, YENEEA. CDR3 bases: TGTGCCAGCAGCTTAGCCGGGACAGGGATAAACAACACCGGGGAGCTGTTTTTT. It specifies CASSLAGTGINNTGELFF.

The rearrangement joins TRBV27 to TRBJ2-2, with D maybe TRBD2 (6 bases). Germline V gives CDR1 MNHEY, CDR2 SMNVEV (reference sequence). V gave up 1 base and J gave up 1 base, with 13 bases separating them. There are 17 residues in the CDR3. The CDR3 DNA reads TGTGCCAGCAGTTTATTGGTGGGAGGCATGAACACCGGGGAGCTGTTTTTT. It yields the protein CASSLLVGGMNTGELFF.

The V call is TRBV7-9, the J call TRBJ2-7; D unresolved. The CDR3 extends over 13 amino acids. Germline-derived CDR1 and CDR2 are SEHNR and FQNEAQ (reference sequence). V lost 2 bases, J lost 2 bases, and 7 bases lay in between. The CDR3 DNA sequence: TGTGCCAGCAGCTTACTCGCGGCCTACGAGCAGTACTTC. Its protein is CASSLLAAYEQYF. Full variable domain (remainder filled in from reference TRBV7-9 and TRBJ2-7): DTGVSQNPRHKITKRGQNVTFRCDPISEHNRLYWYRQTLGQGPEFLTYFQNEAQLEKSRLLSDRFSAERPKGSFSTLEIQRTEQGDSAMYLCASSLLAAYEQYFGPGTRLTVT.

This chain links TRBV5-4 with TRBJ2-1; TRBD1 is a possible D gene (6 bases). The germline gives CDR1 SGHNT, CDR2 YYREEE (reference sequence). The V gene lost 4 bases and the J gene lost 4 bases, with 12 bases spanning the gap. CDR3 length: 14 residues. The CDR3 DNA sequence: TGTGCCAGCAGCGTAGACAGGATATACAATGAGCAGTTCTTC. Encoded protein: CASSVDRIYNEQFF.

The chain carries TRBV29-1 and TRBJ2-1, with 12 bases that match TRBD2. The CDR3 is 15 residues long. The germline V gene encodes CDR1 SQVTM and CDR2 ANQGSEA. The junction had 12 bases not matched to a gene; V was cut back by 5 bases and J by 10 bases. In nucleotides, the CDR3 is TGCAGCGTTCCAAACCTAGCGGGAGGGCATCCAGAGCAGTTCTTC. Translating gives CSVPNLAGGHPEQFF.